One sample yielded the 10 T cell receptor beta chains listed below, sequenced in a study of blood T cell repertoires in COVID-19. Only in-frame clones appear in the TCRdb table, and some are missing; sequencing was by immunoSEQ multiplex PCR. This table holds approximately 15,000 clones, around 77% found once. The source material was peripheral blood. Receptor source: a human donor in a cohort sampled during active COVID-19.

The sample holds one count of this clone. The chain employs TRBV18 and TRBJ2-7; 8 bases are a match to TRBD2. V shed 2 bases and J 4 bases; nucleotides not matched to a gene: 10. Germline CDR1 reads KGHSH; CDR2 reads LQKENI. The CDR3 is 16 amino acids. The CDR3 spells CASSPRSREDGYEQYF. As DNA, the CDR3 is TGTGCCAGCTCACCAAGGTCGCGGGAGGATGGTTACGAGCAGTACTTC.

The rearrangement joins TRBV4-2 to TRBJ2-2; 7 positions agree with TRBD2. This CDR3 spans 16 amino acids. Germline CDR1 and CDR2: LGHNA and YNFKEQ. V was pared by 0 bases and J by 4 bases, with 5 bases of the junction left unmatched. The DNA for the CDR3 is TGTGCCAGCAGCCAAGATGGCGGGAGAGGCACCGGGGAGCTGTTTTTT. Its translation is CASSQDGGRGTGELFF.

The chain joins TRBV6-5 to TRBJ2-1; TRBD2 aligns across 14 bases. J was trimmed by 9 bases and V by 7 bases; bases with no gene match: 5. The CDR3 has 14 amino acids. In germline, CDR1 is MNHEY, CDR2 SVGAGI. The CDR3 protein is CASTWGLAGVEQFF. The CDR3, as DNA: TGTGCCAGCACCTGGGGACTAGCGGGGGTTGAGCAGTTCTTC.

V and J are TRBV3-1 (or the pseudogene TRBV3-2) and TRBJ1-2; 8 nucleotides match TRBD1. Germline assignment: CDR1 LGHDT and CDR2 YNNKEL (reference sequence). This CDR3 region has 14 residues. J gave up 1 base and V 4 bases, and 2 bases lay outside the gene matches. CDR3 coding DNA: TGTGCCAGCAGCCTACAGGGGGTTAACTATGGCTACACCTTC. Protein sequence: CASSLQGVNYGYTF.

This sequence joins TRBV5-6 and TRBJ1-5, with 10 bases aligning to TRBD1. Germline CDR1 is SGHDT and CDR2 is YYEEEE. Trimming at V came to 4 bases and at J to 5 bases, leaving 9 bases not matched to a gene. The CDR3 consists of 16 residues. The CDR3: CASSIRTGGTYQPQHF. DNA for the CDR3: TGTGCCAGCAGCATCAGGACAGGGGGAACATATCAGCCCCAGCATTTT.

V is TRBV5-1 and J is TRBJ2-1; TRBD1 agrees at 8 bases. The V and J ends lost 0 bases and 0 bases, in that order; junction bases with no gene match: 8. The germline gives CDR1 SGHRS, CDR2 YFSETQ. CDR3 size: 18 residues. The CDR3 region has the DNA TGCGCCAGCAGCTTGGGGGACAGGCCCTCTACCTCCTACAATGAGCAGTTCTTC. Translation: CASSLGDRPSTSYNEQFF.

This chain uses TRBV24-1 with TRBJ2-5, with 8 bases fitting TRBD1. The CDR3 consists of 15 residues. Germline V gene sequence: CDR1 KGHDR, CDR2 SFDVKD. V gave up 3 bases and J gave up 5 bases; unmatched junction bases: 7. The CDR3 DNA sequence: TGTGCCACCAGTGATCTCCAGGGGGCACGGGAGACCCAGTACTTC. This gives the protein CATSDLQGARETQYF.

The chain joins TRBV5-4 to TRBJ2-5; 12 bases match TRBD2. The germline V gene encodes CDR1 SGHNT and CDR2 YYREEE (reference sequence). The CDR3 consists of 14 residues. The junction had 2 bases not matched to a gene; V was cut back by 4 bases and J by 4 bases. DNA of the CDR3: TGTGCCAGCAGCCTGGGACTAGCGGGAGAGACCCAGTACTTC. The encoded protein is CASSLGLAGETQYF.

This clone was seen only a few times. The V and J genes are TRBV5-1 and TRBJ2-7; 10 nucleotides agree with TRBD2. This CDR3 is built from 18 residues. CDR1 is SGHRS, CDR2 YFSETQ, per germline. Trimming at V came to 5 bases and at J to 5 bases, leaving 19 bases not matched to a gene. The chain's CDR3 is CASSRMPPGAGGPDEQYF. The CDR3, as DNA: TGCGCCAGCAGTCGAATGCCCCCTGGAGCGGGAGGGCCAGACGAGCAGTACTTC. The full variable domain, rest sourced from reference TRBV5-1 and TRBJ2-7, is KAGVTQTPRYLIKTRGQQVTLSCSPISGHRSVSWYQQTPGQGLQFLFEYFSETQRNKGNFPGRFSGRQFSNSRSEMNVSTLELGDSALYLCASSRMPPGAGGPDEQYFGPGTRLTVT.

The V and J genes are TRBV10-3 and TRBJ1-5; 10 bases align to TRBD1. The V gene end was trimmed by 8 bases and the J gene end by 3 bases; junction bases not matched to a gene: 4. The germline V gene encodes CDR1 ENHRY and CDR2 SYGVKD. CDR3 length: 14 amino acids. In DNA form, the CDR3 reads TGTGCCATCGGGACAGGGGTGGTCAATCAGCCCCAGCATTTT. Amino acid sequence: CAIGTGVVNQPQHF.